This TCR beta chain emerged from a study of glioma-infiltrating T cells. This CDR3 region has 14 residues. CDR1 and CDR2 (germline): SGHTA, FQGNSA. Trimming shortened V by 2 bases and J by 5 bases, and 9 bases separated the two germline ends. TCR alpha and beta CDR3 regions were amplified from RNA using iRepertoire nested multiplex PCR. TCRdb analysed the multiplex PCR reads with MiXCR anew, one entry per CDR3 protein. Here the sample spans about 190,000 distinct CDR3 sequences, 32% being singletons. Input material: glioma tissue, nonneoplastic brain tissue, or PBMCs (not recorded which). This rearrangement joins TRBV7-2 to TRBJ1-4; D unresolved. The clonotype was recovered from a human donor with low-grade glioma or glioblastoma, undergoing nonglioma brain surgery, or in good health (not recorded which). In DNA, the CDR3 is TGTGCCAGCAGCTTATTTGGTAAGAATGAAAAACTGTTTTTT. This sequence encodes CASSLFGKNEKLFF.